This TCR beta chain came from a study of blood T cell repertoires in COVID-19. On the study more broadly: The United States, Italy and Spain were the sources of the acute and convalescent COVID-19 samples. Sources were T cells, B-cell-depleted T cells, or PBMCs; the material itself was cDNA or gDNA.

Authors' methods: Reference gene primers were amplified, and this amplification served to estimate nucleated cell counts. Assay: immunoSEQ multiplex PCR; the TCRdb copy retains only in-frame clones and omits some. That table furnishes V, J and clone size, whereas the DNA furnished D and trimming. The table records hundreds of thousands of clones, 65% to 90% of them present only once. The sequenced sample was peripheral blood. The TCR comes from a woman aged 70-85 years with acute or convalescent COVID-19.

The CDR3 bases are TGCGCCAGCAGCTCGGGACAGTCTAATTCACCCCTCCACTTT. Encoded protein: CASSSGQSNSPLHF. V is TRBV5-1 and J is TRBJ1-6; 7 bases match TRBD1. Trimming at V came to 3 bases and at J to 6 bases, leaving 3 bases not matched to a gene. This CDR3 contains 14 residues. Germline CDR1 and CDR2: SGHRS and YFSETQ.